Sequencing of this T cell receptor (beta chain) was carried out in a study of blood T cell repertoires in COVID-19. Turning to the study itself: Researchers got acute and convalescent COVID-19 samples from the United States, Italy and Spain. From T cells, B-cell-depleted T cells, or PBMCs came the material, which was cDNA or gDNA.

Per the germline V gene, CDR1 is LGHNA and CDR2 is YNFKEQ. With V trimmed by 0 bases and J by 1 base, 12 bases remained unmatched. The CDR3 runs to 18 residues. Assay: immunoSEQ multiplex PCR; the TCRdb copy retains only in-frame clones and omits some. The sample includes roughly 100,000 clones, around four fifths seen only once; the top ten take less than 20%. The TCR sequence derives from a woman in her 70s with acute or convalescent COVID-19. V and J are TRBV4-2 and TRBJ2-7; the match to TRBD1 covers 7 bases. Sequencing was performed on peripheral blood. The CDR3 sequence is CASSQEGGGQFGSYEQYF. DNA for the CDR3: TGTGCCAGCAGCCAAGAAGGTGGGGGACAGTTTGGGTCCTACGAGCAGTACTTC.